This T cell receptor (beta chain) was sequenced for a study of vaccination and CD4 T cells after COVID-19. The study's findings and limits: Median roughly 90% of reactive clones detected in convalescent patients emerged only post-vaccination. In convalescent patients, 304 of 307 vaccine-specific clones were mono-reactive for SARS-CoV-2 spike.

CDR3 length: 14 amino acids. V lost 7 bases and J lost 1, with 10 bases in between. CDR1 and CDR2 (germline): KGHDR, SFDVKD. As for treatment: approximately nine-day PBMC culture with coronavirus spike peptide pools or control peptides (ViraFEST assay). With the Oncomine TCR Beta short-read assay, DNA from cultured CD4+ T cells was sequenced. TCRdb redid the calling of the PCR reads with MiXCR, one entry per CDR3 protein. The repertoire includes 11,000 to 15,000 distinct CDR3 sequences, 25% to 30% of them detected once, and approximately 22% sits in the top ten. This clonotype was detected only a few times. Its antigen is unidentified.

The source is a human donor with COVID-19. This chain joins TRBV24-1 and TRBJ1-5; D possibly corresponds to TRBD1 (6 bases). Sequencing was carried out using cultured CD4+ T cells from blood. CDR3 amino acids: CATSQGLSNQPQHF. In DNA form, the CDR3 reads TGTGCCACCAGCCAGGGGCTGAGCAATCAGCCCCAGCATTTT.